These 25 T cell receptor beta chains came from one sample sequenced in a study of cytomegalovirus exposure and HLA in healthy donors. Researchers ran the PCR with 60 Vbeta and 13 Jbeta primers. Here immunoSEQ multiplex PCR was the method, and the copy in TCRdb shows in-frame clones only, minus some. The table includes 200,000 to 250,000 clones, about 80% detected once. The specimen sequenced was PBMCs. Receptors were obtained from a woman aged 55-70 years in good health and CMV-seropositive.

In its sample, this clone was seen a few times. CDR3 in DNA: TGTGCCAGCAGACAGAGTAATGGCTACACCTTC. This translates into CASRQSNGYTF. The V gene is TRBV21-1, the J gene TRBJ1-2; the table's D call TRBD1 went unverified against the DNA. TRBV21-1 counts as a pseudogene. The length of the CDR3 is 11 residues.

The chain is built from TRBV28 and TRBJ2-1; 9 positions agree with TRBD2. Germline lookup yields CDR1 MDHEN and CDR2 SYDVKM. This CDR3 spans 18 amino acids. Losses at the gene ends were 3 bases for V and 0 bases for J; bases not matched to a gene: 9. The CDR3 DNA sequence: TGTGCCAGCAGTTTTCGCATCCTTAGCGGGAGCTCCTACAATGAGCAGTTCTTC. Protein product: CASSFRILSGSSYNEQFF.

The chain employs TRBV7-9 and TRBJ2-1; weak D call: TRBD2 (6 bases). The germline V gene has CDR1 SEHNR and CDR2 FQNEAQ (reference sequence). The CDR3 runs to 14 residues. The V end lost 6 bases, the J end lost 5 bases, and 14 bases lay between the germline ends. CDR3 nucleotide sequence: TGTGCCAGCAGTTGGCGAGGAGGGGACAATGAGCAGTTCTTC. Protein product: CASSWRGGDNEQFF.

The rearrangement joins TRBV5-6 to TRBJ1-5; D not certain. From germline, CDR1 is SGHDT and CDR2 YYEEEE. Trimming took off 3 bases at V and 2 bases at J, with 9 bases between the two ends. The CDR3 runs to 14 residues. CDR3 region: CASSSRSGNQPQHF. DNA of the CDR3: TGTGCCAGCAGCTCCCGGTCGGGCAATCAGCCCCAGCATTTT.

The chain combines TRBV6-5 with TRBJ2-5; D perhaps matches TRBD1 (5 bases). V was pared by 5 bases and J by 7 bases, with 17 bases between. Looked up from germline, CDR1 is MNHEY and CDR2 is SVGAGI. CDR3 length: 14 amino acids. This chain's CDR3 is CASSAPQGSGTQYF. The DNA for the CDR3 is TGTGCCAGCAGTGCCCCGCAGGGATCCGGGACCCAGTACTTC.

The V gene is TRBV4-1, the J gene TRBJ1-3, with 9 bases fitting TRBD1. The CDR3 totals 15 residues. With 3 bases clipped from V and 8 bases from J, the junction kept 8 bases outside the gene matches. Germline V gene sequence: CDR1 MGHRA, CDR2 YSYEKL. CDR3 region: CASSHSGTGRDTIYF. CDR3 nucleotide sequence: TGCGCCAGCAGCCATTCCGGGACAGGGAGGGACACCATATATTTT.

This chain uses TRBV5-6 with TRBJ1-2, with TRBD1 matching over 7 bases. CDR1 SGHDT and CDR2 YYEEEE come from the germline V gene. CDR3 size: 16 residues. V lost 2 bases, J lost 1 base, and 8 bases stayed unmatched. The CDR3 is CASSFLPGQLNYGYTF. The CDR3 DNA is TGTGCCAGCAGCTTCTTGCCGGGACAGCTTAACTATGGCTACACCTTC.

The chain employs TRBV19 and TRBJ2-7; D possibly corresponds to TRBD2 (6 bases). Germline CDR1 is LNHDA and CDR2 is SQIVND (reference sequence). This CDR3 has 15 residues. V lost 5 bases and J 2 bases, leaving 16 bases between the germline ends. CDR3 region: CASSFGGVGTYEQYF. The CDR3, as DNA: TGTGCCAGTAGTTTCGGAGGGGTTGGGACCTACGAGCAGTACTTC.

The rearrangement uses TRBV5-4 and TRBJ2-1, with TRBD2 matching over 11 bases. The CDR3 covers 15 residues. V dropped 4 bases and J dropped 8; count of bases not matched to a gene: 8. The germline gives CDR1 SGHNT, CDR2 YYREEE (reference sequence). The CDR3 sequence is CASSSLAGGLDEQFF. The CDR3 nucleotides read TGTGCCAGCAGCAGTCTAGCGGGAGGTTTAGATGAGCAGTTCTTC.

V is TRBV7-9 and J is TRBJ2-5, with a tentative D call TRBD1 (6 bases). Germline V lookup: CDR1 SEHNR, CDR2 FQNEAQ (reference sequence). The CDR3 length is 15 residues. V lost 5 bases and J lost 1, with 14 bases in between. CDR3 DNA sequence: TGTGCCAGCAGCAAAGAAGGGACATCCCAAGAGACCCAGTACTTC. Amino acid sequence: CASSKEGTSQETQYF.

The chain combines TRBV28 with TRBJ2-3; possibly TRBD1 or TRBD2 for D (9 bases each). The CDR3 covers 20 residues. CDR1 and CDR2 (germline): MDHEN, SYDVKM. Trimming took 6 bases from V and 4 from J, leaving 32 bases between them. The CDR3 DNA reads as TGTGCCAGCAGCGGAGACAGGGGGTTCGCGGGAGGGCCGATCGCAGATACGCAGTATTTT. It is translated as CASSGDRGFAGGPIADTQYF.

There are a few counts of this clone. V is TRBV5-1 and J is TRBJ2-7; D is perhaps TRBD1 (6 bases). The length of the CDR3 is 13 residues. Germline V gene lookup returns CDR1 SGHRS and CDR2 YFSETQ. V was cut by 4 bases and J by 2 bases, with 10 bases left in between. Written as DNA, the CDR3 is TGCGCCAGCAGCCCGGGACATACCTACGAGCAGTACTTC. The encoded protein is CASSPGHTYEQYF.

The chain joins TRBV7-9 to TRBJ2-3, with a weak D call TRBD2 (5 bases). This CDR3 is built from 12 residues. Germline V gives CDR1 SEHNR, CDR2 FQNEAQ (reference sequence). Trimming removed 8 bases from V and 3 bases from J, with 9 bases in between. CDR3 nucleotide sequence: TGTGCCAGCGGAGGAGAGACAGATACGCAGTATTTT. It is translated as CASGGETDTQYF.

This clone has a single count. At the DNA level, this CDR3 is encoded by other sequences in the same sample as well. V usage is TRBV5-1 and J usage is TRBJ1-2, with a weak D call TRBD1 (6 bases). Germline V gene lookup returns CDR1 SGHRS and CDR2 YFSETQ. Trimming cost V 8 bases and J 4 bases, with 24 bases left between them. The CDR3 extends over 16 amino acids. The CDR3 bases are TGCGCCAGTAGCACCGGGACAACATCACCCCTCTATGGCTACACCTTC. It codes for CASSTGTTSPLYGYTF. Full variable domain (remainder filled in from reference TRBV5-1 and TRBJ1-2): KAGVTQTPRYLIKTRGQQVTLSCSPISGHRSVSWYQQTPGQGLQFLFEYFSETQRNKGNFPGRFSGRQFSNSRSEMNVSTLELGDSALYLCASSTGTTSPLYGYTFGSGTRLTVV.

The chain links TRBV18 to TRBJ2-6, with D possibly being TRBD2 (5 bases). The ends were cut back, 8 bases at V and 1 base at J, with 9 bases in the middle. This CDR3 spans 14 amino acids. Germline CDR1 reads KGHSH; CDR2 reads LQKENI. The CDR3 sequence is CASLAGSGANVLTF. The DNA of the CDR3 is TGTGCCAGCCTCGCGGGTTCTGGGGCCAACGTCCTGACTTTC.

The chain is built from TRBV5-1 and TRBJ2-1; tentatively, D is TRBD2 (5 bases). From germline, CDR1 is SGHRS and CDR2 YFSETQ. The CDR3 consists of 17 residues. V was pared by 4 bases and J by 0 bases, with 17 bases between. The CDR3 spells CASSPHIGRGSYNEQFF. CDR3 nucleotide sequence: TGCGCCAGCAGCCCTCATATTGGGAGAGGCTCCTACAATGAGCAGTTCTTC.

The rearrangement uses TRBV5-1 and TRBJ1-2; possibly TRBD1 for D (6 bases). This CDR3 is 14 amino acids long. Germline CDR1 and CDR2: SGHRS and YFSETQ. V lost 3 bases to trimming and J lost 2 bases, with 11 bases between them. The CDR3 DNA is TGCGCCAGCAGCTCGTCCCAGGGGAACTATGGCTACACCTTC. Translating it yields CASSSSQGNYGYTF.

The chain has TRBV10-2 and TRBJ2-7; 11 nucleotides align to TRBD2. The CDR3 length is 14 residues. J was trimmed by 5 bases and V by 5 bases; bases with no gene match: 5. CDR1 is WSHSY, CDR2 SAAADI, per germline. CDR3 protein: CASSLAGGSHEQYF. CDR3 DNA sequence: TGCGCCAGCAGTCTAGCGGGAGGCTCTCACGAGCAGTACTTC.

This chain connects TRBV28 to TRBJ2-5, with D unresolved. Near its end, the DNA agrees better with TRBJ2-7, so the J call may be wrong. Germline assignment: CDR1 MDHEN and CDR2 SYDVKM. The CDR3 extends over 11 amino acids. In DNA, the CDR3 is TGTGCCAGCAGTACCCCCTACGAGCAGTACTTC. Protein sequence: CASSTPYEQYF.

About this clone: An end of the junction differs from the germline gene, which may be a read error. The chain is built from TRBV7-7 and TRBJ2-2; maybe TRBD2 (6 bases). Germline lookup yields CDR1 SSHAT and CDR2 FNYEAQ (reference sequence). The CDR3 spans 15 residues. CDR3 sequence reads: CASSAGTSYSGELFF. DNA of the CDR3: TGTGCTAGCAGCGCGGGGACTTCCTACTCCGGGGAGCTGTTTTTT.

This clone was seen only a few times. CDR3 bases: TGTGCCATCAGCCCAGCGGGAGTGACAGATACGCAGTATTTT. Protein sequence: CAISPAGVTDTQYF. The chain recombines TRBV10-3 with TRBJ2-3; 8 bases are a match to TRBD2. Germline V gives CDR1 ENHRY, CDR2 SYGVKD. The CDR3 consists of 14 residues. V lost 6 bases to trimming and J lost 3 bases; unmatched junction nucleotides: 5.

The chain recombines TRBV2 with TRBJ2-7, with a possible D match to TRBD1 (6 bases). The CDR3 loop spans 18 amino acids. Trimming cost V 7 bases and J 4 bases, with 29 bases left between them. The V gene's germline CDR1 is SNHLY and CDR2 FYNNEI. The chain's CDR3 is CASMIDLPGHRFDYEQYF. Written as DNA, the CDR3 is TGTGCCAGCATGATAGACTTGCCGGGACACCGGTTTGATTACGAGCAGTACTTC. Full variable domain (remainder filled in from reference TRBV2 and TRBJ2-7): EPEVTQTPSHQVTQMGQEVILRCVPISNHLYFYWYRQILGQKVEFLVSFYNNEISEKSEIFDDQFSVERPDGSNFTLKIRSTKLEDSAMYFCASMIDLPGHRFDYEQYFGPGTRLTVT.

In this sample, this clone turned up once. The chain links TRBV9 to TRBJ1-5; TRBD1 matches at 9 bases. CDR1 is SGDLS, CDR2 YYNGEE, per germline. The CDR3 loop spans 16 amino acids. V dropped 3 bases and J dropped 6; count of bases not matched to a gene: 10. The CDR3 nucleotides are TGTGCCAGCAGCGGCTACAGGGGGCAAGGAGGTCAGCCCCAGCATTTT. Its translation is CASSGYRGQGGQPQHF.

V and J are TRBV7-9 and TRBJ2-1, with D possibly being TRBD2 (5 bases). The CDR3 sequence is 13 residues long. Looked up from germline, CDR1 is SEHNR and CDR2 is FQNEAQ (reference sequence). Trimming pared 0 bases from V and 9 bases from J, leaving 9 bases between. The DNA for the CDR3 is TGTGCCAGCAGCTTAGCGTTGGGGAGTGAGCAGTTCTTC. Protein sequence: CASSLALGSEQFF.

About this clone itself: A junction boundary mismatches the germline segment, possibly from a read error. The V and J genes are TRBV7-9 and TRBJ1-2, with a tentative D call TRBD1 (6 bases). The CDR3 is 13 amino acids. Germline V gene lookup returns CDR1 SEHNR and CDR2 FQNEAQ (reference sequence). The CDR3 protein is CSSSFEGDYGYTF. In nucleotides, the CDR3 is TGTTCCAGCAGCTTCGAGGGGGACTATGGCTACACCTTC.